This T cell receptor (beta chain) was recovered during a study of cytomegalovirus exposure and HLA in healthy donors. Study findings and constraints: As was reported, the HLA-A and HLA-B alleles of most subjects were accurately predicted from TCR beta sequences. Later analysis identified a missense DCLRE1C variant that was linked to TCR beta V- and J-gene trimming. Excluded were some V segments that proved indistinguishable, including TRBV6-2 and TRBV6-3.

The PCR ran on 60 Vbeta and 13 Jbeta primers. The assay was immunoSEQ multiplex PCR, and TCRdb's table has in-frame clones only and misses some. This sample yields over 95,000 clones, of which roughly 82% are seen a single time; approximately 10% belongs to the top ten. The V and J ends lost 7 bases and 2 bases respectively, with 10 bases between them. Germline V gives CDR1 LNHDA, CDR2 SQIVND (reference sequence). CDR3 length equals 13 residues. A note on this clone: Its matching antigen is unknown.

This chain uses TRBV19 with TRBJ2-3, with no clear D. This receptor was identified in a man in his forties or fifties in good health and CMV-seropositive. Sequences were obtained from PBMCs. The CDR3 region is CASIAKPTDTQYF. The CDR3 DNA follows: TGTGCCAGTATTGCGAAACCCACAGATACGCAGTATTTT.